These 4 T cell receptor beta chains share one sample of origin, sequenced in a study of T cells in women clearing cervical HPV infection. Method: immunoSEQ multiplex PCR; TCRdb's copy keeps in-frame clones and lacks some. The sample has tens of thousands of clones. Sequencing was performed on blood buffy coat. These receptors were collected from a woman between 18 and 70 years old with a cervical HPV16 infection that either progressed to CIN3+ or cleared (not recorded which).

For this clone: Read data end 3 residues before the CDR3 end; the end is taken from the germline J gene. V and J are TRBV7-2 and TRBJ2-2, with D uncertain. V shed 2 bases and J shed 3 bases, with 10 bases lying between them. CDR1 and CDR2 from the germline V gene are SGHTA and FQGNSA. This CDR3 has 15 amino acids. The DNA read from the CDR3 is TGTGCCAGCAGCTTAAGTCAGGCCGACACCGGGGAG. It yields the protein CASSLSQADTGE. The CDR3 reads in full as CASSLSQADTGELFF.

Of note for this clone: The read gets to within 3 residues of the CDR3 end, and the germline J gene fills in the rest. The V and J genes are TRBV2 and TRBJ2-7; possibly TRBD1 for D (5 bases). The CDR3 extends over 13 amino acids. CDR1 is SNHLY and CDR2 is FYNNEI in the germline V gene. The V end lost 3 bases, the J end lost 3 bases, and 9 bases lay between the germline ends. Incomplete CDR3 DNA: TGTGCCAGCAGTGACAGGGTACTCTACGAG. This translates into CASSDRVLYE. The whole CDR3 sequence is CASSDRVLYEQYF.

Turning to this clone: The observed sequence ends 3 residues before the CDR3 terminus, with the missing tail filled in from the germline J gene. The chain combines TRBV20-1 with TRBJ2-3; D is uncertain. Trimming left V 0 bases short and J 6 bases short, with 13 bases between. The CDR3 runs to 14 residues. CDR1 DFQATT and CDR2 SNEGSKA come from the germline V gene (reference sequence). The chain's CDR3 is CSARDGSAADTQYF. The DNA read from the CDR3 is TGCAGTGCTAGAGACGGGTCGGCAGCTGATACG.

Regarding this clone: The read terminates 3 residues before the CDR3 end, so the remaining end is supplied by the germline J gene. The genes are TRBV30 and TRBJ2-7; D is unresolved. There are 14 residues in the CDR3. Germline lookup yields CDR1 GTSNPN and CDR2 SVGIG (reference sequence). Trimming pared 3 bases from V and 3 bases from J, leaving 15 bases between. The sequenced CDR3 bases are TGTGCCTGGAGCGCCCCCGGTTCACGCTACGAG. Translating gives CAWSAPGSRYE. Given in full, the CDR3 is CAWSAPGSRYEQYF. The variable domain in full, completed from reference TRBV30 and TRBJ2-7, reads SQTIHQWPATLVQPVGSPLSLECTVEGTSNPNLYWYRQAAGRGLQLLFYSVGIGQISSEVPQNLSASRPQDRQFILSSKKLLLSDSGFYLCAWSAPGSRYEQYFGPGTRLTVT.